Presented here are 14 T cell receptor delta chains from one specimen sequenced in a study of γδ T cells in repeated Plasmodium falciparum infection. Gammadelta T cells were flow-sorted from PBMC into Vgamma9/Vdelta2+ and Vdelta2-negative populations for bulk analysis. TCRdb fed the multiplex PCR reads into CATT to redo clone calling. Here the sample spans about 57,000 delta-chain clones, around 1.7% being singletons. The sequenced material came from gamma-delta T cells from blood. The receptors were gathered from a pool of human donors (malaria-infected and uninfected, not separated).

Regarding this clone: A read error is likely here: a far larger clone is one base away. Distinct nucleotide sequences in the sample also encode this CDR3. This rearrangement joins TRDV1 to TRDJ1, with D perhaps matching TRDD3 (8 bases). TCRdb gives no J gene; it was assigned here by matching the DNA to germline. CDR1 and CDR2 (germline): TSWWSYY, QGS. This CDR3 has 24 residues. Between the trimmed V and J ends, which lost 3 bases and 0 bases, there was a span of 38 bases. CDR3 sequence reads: CALGDLPRVDALGDTERNTDKLIF. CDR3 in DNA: TGTGCTCTTGGGGATCTTCCTAGGGTCGATGCGCTAGGGGATACCGAACGCAACACCGATAAACTCATCTTT.

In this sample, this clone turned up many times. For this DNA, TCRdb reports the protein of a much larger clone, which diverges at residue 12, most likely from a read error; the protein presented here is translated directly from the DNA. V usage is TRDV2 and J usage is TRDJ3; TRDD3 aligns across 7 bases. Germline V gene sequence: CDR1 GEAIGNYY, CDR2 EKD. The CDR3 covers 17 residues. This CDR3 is CACDTWGSSWDARQMFF. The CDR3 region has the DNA TGTGCCTGTGACACCTGGGGGAGCTCCTGGGACGCCCGACAGATGTTTTTC.

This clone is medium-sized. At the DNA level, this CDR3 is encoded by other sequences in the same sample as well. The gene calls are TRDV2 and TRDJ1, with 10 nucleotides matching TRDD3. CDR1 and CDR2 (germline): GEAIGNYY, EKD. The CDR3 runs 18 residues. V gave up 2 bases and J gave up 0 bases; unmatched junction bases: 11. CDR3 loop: CACDIGTGGSEYTDKLIF. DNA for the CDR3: TGTGCCTGTGACATTGGTACTGGGGGATCCGAGTACACCGATAAACTCATCTTT.

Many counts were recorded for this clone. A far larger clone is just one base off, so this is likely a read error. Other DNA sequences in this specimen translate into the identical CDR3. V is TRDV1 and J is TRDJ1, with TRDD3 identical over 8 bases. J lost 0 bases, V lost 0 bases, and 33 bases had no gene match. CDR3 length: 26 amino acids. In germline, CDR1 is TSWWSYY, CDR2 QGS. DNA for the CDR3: TGTGCTCTTGGGGAACTCTGTTTCCTGTCATCCTCCTTAGCGGCTACTGGGGGCGAGTACACCGATAAACTCATCTTT. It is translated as CALGELCFLSSSLAATGGEYTDKLIF.

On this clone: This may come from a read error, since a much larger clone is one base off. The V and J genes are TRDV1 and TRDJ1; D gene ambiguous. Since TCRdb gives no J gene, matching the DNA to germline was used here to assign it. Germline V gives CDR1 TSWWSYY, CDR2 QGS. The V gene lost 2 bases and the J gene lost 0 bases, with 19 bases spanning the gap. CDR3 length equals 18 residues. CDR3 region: CALGEIEGLSSNTDKLIF. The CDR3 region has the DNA TGTGCTCTTGGGGAAATAGAAGGACTTTCGAGTAACACCGATAAACTCATCTTT.

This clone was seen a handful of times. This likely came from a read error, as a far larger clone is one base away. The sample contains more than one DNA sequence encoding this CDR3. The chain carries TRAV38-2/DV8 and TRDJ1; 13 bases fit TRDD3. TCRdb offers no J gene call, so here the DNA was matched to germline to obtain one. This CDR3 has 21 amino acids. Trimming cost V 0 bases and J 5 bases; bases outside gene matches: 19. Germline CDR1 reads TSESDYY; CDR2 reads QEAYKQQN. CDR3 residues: CAYRSAASYRYWGIRFDKLIF. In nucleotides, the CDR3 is TGTGCTTATAGGAGCGCGGCCTCCTACAGGTACTGGGGGATACGCTTTGATAAACTCATCTTT.

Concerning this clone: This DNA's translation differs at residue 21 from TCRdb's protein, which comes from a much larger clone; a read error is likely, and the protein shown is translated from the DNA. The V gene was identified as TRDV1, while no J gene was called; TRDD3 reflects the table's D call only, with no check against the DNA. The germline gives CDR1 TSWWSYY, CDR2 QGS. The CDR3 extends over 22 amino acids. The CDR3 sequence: CALGDAHFPILGDTPDTDKLTF. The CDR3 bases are TGTGCTCTTGGGGATGCTCACTTCCCCATACTGGGGGATACGCCCGATACCGATAAACTCACCTTT.

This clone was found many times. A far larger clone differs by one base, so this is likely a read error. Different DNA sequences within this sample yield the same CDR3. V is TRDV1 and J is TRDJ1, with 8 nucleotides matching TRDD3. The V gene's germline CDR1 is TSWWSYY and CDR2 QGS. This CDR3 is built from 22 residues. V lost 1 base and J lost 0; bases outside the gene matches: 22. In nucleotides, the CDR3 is TGTGCTCTTGGGGAACCTCGGAGAAGGGATACGCGGACACCATTCCACACCGATAAACTCATCTTT. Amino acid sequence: CALGEPRRRDTRTPFHTDKLIF.

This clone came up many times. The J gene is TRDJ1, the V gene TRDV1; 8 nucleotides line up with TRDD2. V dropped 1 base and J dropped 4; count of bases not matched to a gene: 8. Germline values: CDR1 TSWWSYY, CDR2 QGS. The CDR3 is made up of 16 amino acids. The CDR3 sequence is CALGERGFLRSDKLIF. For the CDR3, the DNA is TGTGCTCTTGGGGAACGTGGCTTCCTACGAAGCGATAAACTCATCTTT.

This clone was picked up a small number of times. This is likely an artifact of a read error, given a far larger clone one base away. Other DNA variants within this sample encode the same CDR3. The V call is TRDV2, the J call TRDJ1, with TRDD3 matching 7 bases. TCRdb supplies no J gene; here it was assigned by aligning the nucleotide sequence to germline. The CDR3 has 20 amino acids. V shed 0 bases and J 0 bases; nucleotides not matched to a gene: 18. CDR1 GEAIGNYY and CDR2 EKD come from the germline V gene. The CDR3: CACDTEDRLTGGLYTDKLIF. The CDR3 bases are TGTGCCTGTGACACCGAAGACAGGTTGACCGGGGGATTGTACACCGATAAACTCATCTTT.

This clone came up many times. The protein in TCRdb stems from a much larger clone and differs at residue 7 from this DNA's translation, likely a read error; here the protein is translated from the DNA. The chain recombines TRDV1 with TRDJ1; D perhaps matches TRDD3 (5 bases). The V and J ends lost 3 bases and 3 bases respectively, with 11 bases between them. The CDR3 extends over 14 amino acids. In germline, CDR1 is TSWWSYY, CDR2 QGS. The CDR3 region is CALGDGARSDKLIF. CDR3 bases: TGTGCTCTTGGGGATGGGGCTAGGTCCGATAAACTCATCTTT.

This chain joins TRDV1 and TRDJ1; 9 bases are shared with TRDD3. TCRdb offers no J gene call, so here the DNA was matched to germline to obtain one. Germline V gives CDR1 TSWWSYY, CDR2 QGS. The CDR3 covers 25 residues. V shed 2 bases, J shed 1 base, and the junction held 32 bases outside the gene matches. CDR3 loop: CALGETVSYGRSTGGPRWVTDKLIF. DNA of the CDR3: TGTGCTCTTGGGGAAACGGTTTCCTACGGTAGGAGTACTGGGGGACCCCGTTGGGTCACCGATAAACTCATCTTT.

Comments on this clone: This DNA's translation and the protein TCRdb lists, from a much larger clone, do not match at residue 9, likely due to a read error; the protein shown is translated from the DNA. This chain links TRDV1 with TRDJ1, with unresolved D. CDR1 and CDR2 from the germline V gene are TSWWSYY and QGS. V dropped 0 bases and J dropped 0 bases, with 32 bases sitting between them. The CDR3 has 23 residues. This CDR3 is CALGELITEFSSPEGPYTDKLIF. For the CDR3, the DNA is TGTGCTCTTGGGGAACTAATAACAGAGTTTAGTTCCCCCGAGGGGCCATACACCGATAAACTCATCTTT.

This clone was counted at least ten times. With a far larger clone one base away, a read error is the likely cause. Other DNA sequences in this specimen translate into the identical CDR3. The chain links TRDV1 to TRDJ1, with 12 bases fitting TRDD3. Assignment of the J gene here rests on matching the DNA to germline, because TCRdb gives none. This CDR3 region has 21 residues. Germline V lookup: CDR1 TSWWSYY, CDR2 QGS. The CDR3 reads CALGKASAYWGIPIFTDKLIF. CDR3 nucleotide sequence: TGTGCCCTTGGGAAGGCCTCTGCGTACTGGGGGATACCCATCTTCACCGATAAACTCATCTTT.